This record covers a single T cell receptor beta chain. Its target is not known. The data originate from a study of cytomegalovirus exposure and HLA in healthy donors. Overall study findings and caveats: Presence/absence analyses rested on an assumption that sequencing depth was roughly uniform across donors. In a later analysis, at a false discovery rate of 0.05, some 15,000 TCR beta sequences were associated with HLA alleles.

In the PCR, 60 Vbeta and 13 Jbeta primers were used. The repertoire was sequenced with immunoSEQ multiplex PCR; TCRdb's copy has only in-frame clones and lacks some. The data hold roughly 160,000 clones, with over 75% observed a single time. Unmatched junction bases numbered 7, after V lost 6 bases and J lost 0 bases. Germline V gives CDR1 SNHLY, CDR2 FYNNEI. The length of the CDR3 is 15 residues. The chain couples TRBV2 to TRBJ1-1; 7 nucleotides line up with TRBD1. Sample: PBMCs. The receptor was derived from a woman in her 50s in good health and CMV-seropositive. The CDR3 sequence: CASSAQGLMNTEAFF. The CDR3 region has the DNA TGTGCCAGCAGCGCACAGGGGCTCATGAACACTGAAGCTTTCTTT.